This TCR beta chain was recorded in a study of blood T cells in healthy people across ages (dated by TCRdb to the mid-2010s). A note on the overall study: In model experiments, template switching captured about one uniquely barcoded TCR beta cDNA molecule for every two T cells. The study measured age-related changes in TCR beta repertoire diversity using deep sequencing normalized with unique cDNA molecular identifiers. The donors were split into four age groups: young (average around 16 years), middle-aged (about 40), aged (62) and long-lived (approximately 80). Donors of different ages were randomly distributed across sequencing lanes to avoid experimental bias. The study analyzed two additional independent replicas of 1 million unique cDNA reads from the same blood draw for two donors, one aged 18 to 29 and one aged 80 or older.

Systemically healthy Caucasian individuals from Russia, 39 in total and aged about 6 to 90 years, were included as donors. Around 10 milliliters of peripheral blood were collected from each donor into EDTA-treated Vacutainer tubes. Ficoll-Paque density-gradient centrifugation was used to isolate PBMCs, with at least 6.5 million per sample. Total RNA was extracted from PBMCs with Trizol reagent, with at least 6 micrograms obtained per sample. For every donor, flow cytometry on a PBMC aliquot measured the percentage of naive CD45RAhigh/CD27high T cells. Libraries were constructed by 5' RACE. This sample was sequenced with an Illumina HiSeq 2500. A second PCR of about 6 to 12 cycles was run with a J-beta primer mix and a sample-barcoded 5' primer. A template-switch 5' adaptor carrying 12 random nucleotides introduced a unique molecular identifier onto each TCR beta cDNA molecule. Each sample yielded at least 2.5 million CDR3-containing paired-end reads. All of the RNA was converted into first-strand cDNA using the Mint cDNA synthesis kit, with a TRBC-specific oligonucleotide serving as the primer. After uracil-DNA glycosylase treatment, a first 18-cycle PCR used universal primers M1SS and BC2_uni_R on all cDNA. Under the source paper's analysis protocol: For normalization, 1 million high-quality reads were randomly selected from each sample, with every read carrying a distinct molecular identifier. Instead of being binned into consensus sequences, reads with shared molecular identifiers were discarded. MiTCR, set to a Q25 quality threshold and the strictest error-elimination algorithm, was used for CDR3 identification, clonotype clustering and error correction. A nonparametric unseen species model with Euler transformation was used to estimate lower-bound total TCR beta diversity. TCRdb trimmed public reads at Q25 via fastp, called clones via MiXCR and kept in-frame beta chains. One record per CDR3 amino acid sequence lists the most common genes and DNA. TCRdb, not the authors, supplied the V and J calls. The sample records 1,500,000 or so distinct CDR3 sequences, 59% of which are singletons. Of the sample, over 5% falls within the top ten clones.

In its sample, this clonotype was seen a few times. Its antigen target is currently unknown. No quality values exist for individual bases; no much larger clone is one base distant. The paper's findings and limits, for the study overall: Donor CMV infection status was unknown, potentially confounding age-related changes in expanded clonotypes. There was a strong correlation between observed TCR beta diversity and the percentage of naive T cells measured by flow cytometry. Compared with the aged group, more naive CD4+ T cells, fewer expanded clones and increased TCR diversity were shown by the long-lived group, suggesting age selection. As age increased, observed TCR beta diversity per million T cells dropped in a roughly linear way, and a significant reduction was already evident by age roughly 36. Since profiling was done on bulk unsorted PBMCs, naive and antigen-experienced compartments could not be conclusively compared. Total diversity estimates from one million sequenced T cells were considered lower bounds and underestimates.

The CDR3, from cysteine to phenylalanine, totals 19 residues. Only CDR3 DNA remains: 57 bases, in frame from the first base. V sheds 2 bases and J sheds 0 bases, leaving 17 bases between their ends. The germline V gene (reference sequence) supplies CDR1 LGHDT and CDR2 YNNKEL. The TCR comes from a young man in good health. Sequencing was performed on blood. The chain is encoded by TRBV3-1 joined to TRBJ2-6; the D gene is perhaps TRBD1, from 5 matching bases. The nucleotides are TGTGCCAGCAGCCAATCAGGGATACTTGCTTCCTCTGGGGCCAACGTCCTGACTTTC. This translates into CASSQSGILASSGANVLTF.